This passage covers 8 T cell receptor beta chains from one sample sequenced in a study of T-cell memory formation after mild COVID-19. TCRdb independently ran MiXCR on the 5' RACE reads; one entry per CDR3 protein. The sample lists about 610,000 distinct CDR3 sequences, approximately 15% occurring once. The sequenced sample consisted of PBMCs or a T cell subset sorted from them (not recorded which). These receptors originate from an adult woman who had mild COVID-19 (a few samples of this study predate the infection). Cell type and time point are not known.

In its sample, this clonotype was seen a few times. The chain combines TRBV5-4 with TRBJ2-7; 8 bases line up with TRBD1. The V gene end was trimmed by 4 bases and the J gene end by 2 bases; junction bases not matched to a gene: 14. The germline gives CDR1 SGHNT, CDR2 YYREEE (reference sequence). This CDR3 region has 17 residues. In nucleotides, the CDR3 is TGTGCCAGCAGCCCTGGACAGGGTCCTAGAGAAACCTACGAGCAGTACTTC. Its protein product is CASSPGQGPRETYEQYF.

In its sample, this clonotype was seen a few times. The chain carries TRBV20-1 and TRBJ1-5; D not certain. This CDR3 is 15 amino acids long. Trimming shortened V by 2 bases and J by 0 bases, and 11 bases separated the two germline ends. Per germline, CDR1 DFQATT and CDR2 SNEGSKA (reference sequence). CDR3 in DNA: TGCAGTGCTAGATTTGGAGGTGATAGCAATCAGCCCCAGCATTTT. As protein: CSARFGGDSNQPQHF.

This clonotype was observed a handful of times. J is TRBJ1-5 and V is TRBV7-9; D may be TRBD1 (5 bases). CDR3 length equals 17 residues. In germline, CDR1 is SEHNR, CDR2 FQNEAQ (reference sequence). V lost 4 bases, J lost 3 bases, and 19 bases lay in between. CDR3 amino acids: CASSSLPGTDYNQPQHF. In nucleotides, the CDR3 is TGTGCCAGCAGCTCCCTCCCCGGGACGGATTACAATCAGCCCCAGCATTTT.

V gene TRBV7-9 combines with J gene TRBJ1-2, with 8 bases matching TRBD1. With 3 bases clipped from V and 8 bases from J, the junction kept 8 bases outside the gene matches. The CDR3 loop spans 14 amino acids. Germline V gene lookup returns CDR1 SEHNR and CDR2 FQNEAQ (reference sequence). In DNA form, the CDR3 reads TGTGCCAGCAGCTTTTTGGACAGGGAGGTCGGCTACACCTTC. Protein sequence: CASSFLDREVGYTF.

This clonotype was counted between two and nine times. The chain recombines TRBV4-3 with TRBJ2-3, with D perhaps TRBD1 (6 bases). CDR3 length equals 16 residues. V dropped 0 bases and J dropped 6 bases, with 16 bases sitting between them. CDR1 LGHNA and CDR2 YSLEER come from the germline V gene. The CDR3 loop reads CASSQDEAYQGDTQYF. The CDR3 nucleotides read TGCGCCAGCAGCCAAGACGAGGCATATCAGGGGGATACGCAGTATTTT.

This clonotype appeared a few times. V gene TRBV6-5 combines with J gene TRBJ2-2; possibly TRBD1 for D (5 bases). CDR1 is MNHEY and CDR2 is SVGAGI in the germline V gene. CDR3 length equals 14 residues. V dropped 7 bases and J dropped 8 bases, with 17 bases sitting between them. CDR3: CASKYSPQGGELFF. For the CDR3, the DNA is TGTGCCAGCAAATATTCCCCCCAGGGAGGGGAGCTGTTTTTT.

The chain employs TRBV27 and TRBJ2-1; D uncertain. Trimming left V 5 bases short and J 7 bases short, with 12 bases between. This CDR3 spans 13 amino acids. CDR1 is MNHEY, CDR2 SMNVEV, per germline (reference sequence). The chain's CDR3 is CASSRVAENEQFF. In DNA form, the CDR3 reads TGTGCCAGCAGTCGGGTGGCTGAGAATGAGCAGTTCTTC.

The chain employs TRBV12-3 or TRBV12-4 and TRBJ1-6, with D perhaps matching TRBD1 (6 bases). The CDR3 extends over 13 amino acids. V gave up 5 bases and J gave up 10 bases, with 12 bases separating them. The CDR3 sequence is CASSQTGYSPLHF. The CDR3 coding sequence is TGTGCCAGCAGTCAGACAGGATACTCACCCCTCCACTTT.